The rows below give T cell receptor beta chains drawn from one sample of a study of PD-L1 blockade in urothelial cancer. Data came from immunoSEQ multiplex PCR; TCRdb stores just in-frame clones and leaves some out. The repertoire has 46,000 or so clones, 86% of them found once; the top ten carry 8.5% to 12%. The sample was PBMCs, taken around atezolizumab (anti-PD-L1) treatment. Receptors were obtained from a man in his sixties with urothelial cancer. CDR3s include the opening cysteine and the closing phenylalanine or tryptophan. Fields, in order: V gene, D gene, J gene, clone size, CDR3 protein, CDR3 DNA. A D gene is named only where the DNA matches it firmly. Part of the rows lack a size; the others show once, few, many or a class for expanded clones.

V: TRBV5-1
D: .
J: TRBJ1-1
size: .
CDR3: CASSLFPGDAEAFF
DNA: TGCGCCAGCAGCCTCTTCCCGGGAGACGCTGAAGCTTTCTTT

V: TRBV5-6
D: .
J: TRBJ1-6
size: .
CDR3: CASSLVGRINSPLHF
DNA: TGTGCCAGCAGCTTGGTGGGCAGAATCAATTCACCCCTCCACTTT

V: TRBV4-1
D: .
J: TRBJ1-2
size: once
CDR3: CASSLREEYYGYTF
DNA: TGCGCCAGCAGCCTAAGAGAGGAATACTATGGCTACACCTTC

V: TRBV29-1
D: .
J: TRBJ1-3
size: once
CDR3: CSVLAFSGNTIYF
DNA: TGCAGCGTACTTGCCTTCTCTGGAAACACCATATATTTT

V: TRBV7-6
D: .
J: TRBJ2-1
size: .
CDR3: CASSLAAGKKGVPNNEQFF
DNA: TGTGCCAGCAGCTTAGCGGCGGGCAAGAAGGGTGTCCCTAACAATGAGCAGTTCTTC

V: TRBV7-2
D: .
J: TRBJ1-4
size: .
CDR3: CASSLARAGERRKLFF
DNA: TGTGCCAGCAGCTTAGCGCGGGCAGGGGAGAGGCGCAAACTGTTTTTT

V: TRBV7-2
D: TRBD2
J: TRBJ2-7
size: .
CDR3: CASSMGLAGVYEQYF
DNA: TGTGCCAGCAGCATGGGACTAGCGGGGGTCTACGAGCAGTACTTC

V: TRBV6-7
D: TRBD1
J: TRBJ1-5
size: .
CDR3: CASNSRQGWNQPQHF
DNA: TGTGCCAGCAACTCCCGACAGGGTTGGAATCAGCCCCAGCATTTT

V: TRBV11-2
D: .
J: TRBJ2-7
size: .
CDR3: CASKGGQTYEQYF
DNA: TGTGCCAGCAAGGGGGGGCAGACCTACGAGCAGTACTTC

V: TRBV19
D: TRBD1
J: TRBJ2-7
size: .
CDR3: CASSGTGDSGWEQYF
DNA: TGTGCCAGTAGTGGGACAGGGGATTCTGGTTGGGAGCAGTACTTC

V: TRBV7-9
D: TRBD2
J: TRBJ2-1
size: .
CDR3: CASSLAPGRGGPYPEQFF
DNA: TGTGCCAGCAGCTTGGCCCCCGGGCGGGGGGGCCCTTATCCTGAGCAGTTCTTC

V: TRBV20-1
D: TRBD1
J: TRBJ1-6
size: .
CDR3: CSAGDRHRNF
DNA: TGCAGTGCCGGGGACAGACACCGCAACTTT

V: TRBV28
D: .
J: TRBJ1-3
size: once
CDR3: CASSLPQILGGNTIYF
DNA: TGTGCCAGCAGTTTACCTCAGATCCTGGGCGGAAACACCATATATTTT

V: TRBV30
D: .
J: TRBJ2-1
size: .
CDR3: CARTEPSYNEQFF
DNA: TGTGCCCGGACGGAGCCGTCCTACAATGAGCAGTTCTTC

V: TRBV5-1
D: TRBD1
J: TRBJ1-4
size: .
CDR3: CASSTPGTGYSIEKLFF
DNA: TGCGCCAGCAGTACTCCCGGGACAGGGTATTCGATTGAAAAACTGTTTTTT

V: TRBV28
D: TRBD1
J: TRBJ2-4
size: .
CDR3: CASSLRQGVAAKNIQYF
DNA: TGTGCCAGCAGCCTAAGACAGGGGGTAGCGGCCAAAAACATTCAGTACTTC

V: TRBV9
D: .
J: TRBJ2-6
size: .
CDR3: CASSPQQSSGANVLTF
DNA: TGTGCCAGCAGCCCCCAACAGAGCTCTGGGGCCAACGTCCTGACTTTC

V: TRBV10-3
D: TRBD1
J: TRBJ1-4
size: once
CDR3: CAISRGQGATNEKLFF
DNA: TGTGCCATCAGCCGAGGACAGGGGGCCACTAATGAAAAACTGTTTTTT

V: TRBV7-2
D: .
J: TRBJ1-2
size: .
CDR3: CASSLDRGPGGYTF
DNA: TGTGCCAGCAGCTTAGACCGTGGGCCAGGGGGCTACACCTTC

V: TRBV12-5
D: .
J: TRBJ1-6
size: .
CDR3: CASGRDLSASPLHF
DNA: TGTGCTAGTGGCCGGGACTTATCAGCTTCACCCCTCCACTTT

V: TRBV7-2
D: TRBD1
J: TRBJ2-6
size: .
CDR3: CASSFAGGTGANVLTF
DNA: TGTGCCAGCAGCTTTGCAGGGGGCACTGGGGCCAACGTCCTGACTTTC

V: TRBV19
D: .
J: TRBJ1-3
size: .
CDR3: CASSRSTNLYSGNTIYF
DNA: TGTGCCAGTAGTAGGTCGACAAACCTCTACTCTGGAAACACCATATATTTT

V: TRBV29-1
D: .
J: TRBJ2-5
size: .
CDR3: CSVAVGGPQETQYF
DNA: TGCAGCGTTGCCGTGGGGGGGCCCCAAGAGACCCAGTACTTC

V: TRBV5-1
D: TRBD1
J: TRBJ1-1
size: .
CDR3: CASSLRGQQAFF
DNA: TGCGCCAGCAGCTTAAGGGGACAGCAAGCTTTCTTT

V: TRBV11-2
D: TRBD1
J: TRBJ1-1
size: .
CDR3: CASSSYRGNTEAFF
DNA: TGTGCCAGCAGCTCCTACAGGGGAAACACTGAAGCTTTCTTT

V: TRBV19
D: .
J: TRBJ1-6
size: .
CDR3: CASSIAGGKNSPLHF
DNA: TGTGCCAGTAGTATTGCGGGGGGGAAGAATTCACCCCTCCACTTT

V: TRBV14
D: .
J: TRBJ2-5
size: once
CDR3: CASSHPRGRETQYF
DNA: TGTGCCAGCAGCCACCCCAGGGGAAGAGAGACCCAGTACTTC

V: TRBV7-6
D: TRBD2
J: TRBJ2-3
size: .
CDR3: CASSLQTSGGFDTDTQYF
DNA: TGTGCCAGCAGCTTGCAGACTAGCGGGGGGTTCGACACAGATACGCAGTATTTT

V: TRBV4-1
D: .
J: TRBJ2-7
size: few
CDR3: CASSQGAFGAQRYEQYF
DNA: TGCGCCAGCAGCCAGGGGGCGTTCGGGGCCCAGCGGTACGAGCAGTACTTC

V: TRBV7-3
D: TRBD1
J: TRBJ2-1
size: .
CDR3: CASSEDRGTKFF
DNA: TGTGCCAGCAGCGAGGACAGGGGAACGAAGTTCTTC

V: TRBV5-1
D: .
J: TRBJ2-7
size: .
CDR3: CASSPPGVPEQYF
DNA: TGCGCCAGCAGCCCGCCCGGGGTTCCCGAGCAGTACTTC

V: TRBV6-6
D: TRBD1
J: TRBJ1-5
size: .
CDR3: CASRGQSNQPQHF
DNA: TGTGCCAGCAGGGGACAGAGCAATCAGCCCCAGCATTTT

V: TRBV7-9
D: TRBD1
J: TRBJ1-6
size: .
CDR3: CASSPTGVVASPLHF
DNA: TGTGCCAGCAGTCCCACAGGGGTGGTTGCTTCACCCCTCCACTTT

V: TRBV4-1
D: TRBD2
J: TRBJ2-5
size: .
CDR3: CASSQHGTSGGAQYF
DNA: TGCGCCAGCAGCCAACACGGGACTAGCGGGGGGGCCCAGTACTTC

V: TRBV5-4
D: .
J: TRBJ1-2
size: .
CDR3: CASSSPFYGYTF
DNA: TGTGCCAGCAGCTCCCCGTTCTATGGCTACACCTTC

V: TRBV6-4
D: .
J: TRBJ1-5
size: .
CDR3: CASIQQGCVSNQPQHF
DNA: TGTGCCAGCATTCAACAGGGCTGTGTAAGCAATCAGCCCCAGCATTTT

V: TRBV28
D: TRBD1
J: TRBJ2-7
size: .
CDR3: CASSSHDRAYEQYF
DNA: TGTGCCAGCAGTTCCCACGACAGGGCCTACGAGCAGTACTTC

V: TRBV5-1
D: TRBD2
J: TRBJ2-2
size: .
CDR3: CASSQAGGPIGELFF
DNA: TGCGCCAGCAGCCAAGCGGGGGGGCCAATCGGGGAGCTGTTTTTT

V: TRBV4-2
D: .
J: TRBJ1-6
size: .
CDR3: CASSQPGRYNNSPLHF
DNA: TGTGCCAGCAGCCAACCGGGTCGGTACAATAATTCACCCCTCCACTTT

V: TRBV6-4
D: TRBD1
J: TRBJ2-3
size: .
CDR3: CASLPLSRGRWTDTQYF
DNA: TGTGCCAGCCTCCCCCTAAGCAGGGGGCGATGGACAGATACGCAGTATTTT

V: TRBV11-1
D: TRBD1
J: TRBJ2-1
size: .
CDR3: CASSYGQGVDNEQFF
DNA: TGTGCCAGCAGCTATGGACAGGGAGTGGACAATGAGCAGTTCTTC

V: TRBV7-3
D: TRBD1
J: TRBJ2-5
size: once
CDR3: CASSLIGTGGSETQYF
DNA: TGTGCCAGCAGCTTAATTGGGACAGGGGGCTCAGAGACCCAGTACTTC

V: TRBV29-1
D: .
J: TRBJ2-1
size: .
CDR3: CSVEQYNEQFF
DNA: TGCAGCGTTGAACAGTACAATGAGCAGTTCTTC

V: TRBV27
D: .
J: TRBJ1-5
size: .
CDR3: CASSPVESVYSNQPQHF
DNA: TGTGCCAGCAGTCCAGTGGAGTCTGTCTATAGCAATCAGCCCCAGCATTTT

V: TRBV5-4
D: .
J: TRBJ2-7
size: .
CDR3: CASRKNNEQYF
DNA: TGTGCCAGCAGAAAGAACAACGAGCAGTACTTC

V: TRBV7-9
D: .
J: TRBJ1-2
size: .
CDR3: CASSLIGGYGYTF
DNA: TGTGCCAGCAGCTTAATAGGGGGCTATGGCTACACCTTC

V: TRBV18
D: .
J: TRBJ2-2
size: .
CDR3: CASSPPGTGELFF
DNA: TGTGCCAGCTCACCTCCAGGGACCGGGGAGCTGTTTTTT

V: TRBV7-3
D: TRBD1
J: TRBJ2-1
size: .
CDR3: CASSLSTGTNEQFF
DNA: TGTGCCAGCAGCTTATCGACAGGGACAAATGAGCAGTTCTTC

V: TRBV11-2
D: .
J: TRBJ1-6
size: .
CDR3: CASSYRVGNSPLHF
DNA: TGTGCCAGCAGCTACAGGGTTGGTAATTCACCCCTCCACTTT

V: TRBV7-2
D: .
J: TRBJ1-2
size: .
CDR3: CASSPPIRGYGYTF
DNA: TGTGCCAGCAGCCCCCCTATACGGGGCTATGGCTACACCTTC

V: TRBV18
D: TRBD1
J: TRBJ2-7
size: .
CDR3: CASSRPGQGDEQYF
DNA: TGTGCCAGCTCACGACCGGGACAGGGAGACGAGCAGTACTTC

V: TRBV4-1
D: TRBD1
J: TRBJ1-5
size: .
CDR3: CASSLGQGGRVQPQHF
DNA: TGCGCCAGCAGCCTGGGACAGGGGGGAAGGGTTCAGCCCCAGCATTTT

V: TRBV7-9
D: TRBD1
J: TRBJ1-1
size: .
CDR3: CASSFGTANTEAFF
DNA: TGTGCCAGCAGCTTCGGGACAGCGAACACTGAAGCTTTCTTT

V: TRBV29-1
D: TRBD2
J: TRBJ2-4
size: .
CDR3: CSAEPGLAGKNIQYF
DNA: TGCAGCGCCGAACCGGGACTAGCGGGGAAAAACATTCAGTACTTC

V: TRBV2
D: TRBD1
J: TRBJ2-1
size: .
CDR3: CASRQQGAEQFF
DNA: TGTGCCAGCAGACAACAGGGGGCCGAGCAGTTCTTC

V: TRBV6-5
D: TRBD1
J: TRBJ1-1
size: .
CDR3: CASSSGATGGTEAFF
DNA: TGTGCCAGCAGTTCAGGCGCGACAGGGGGCACTGAAGCTTTCTTT

V: TRBV7-2
D: TRBD2
J: TRBJ2-7
size: .
CDR3: CASSLGLAGYYEQYF
DNA: TGTGCCAGCAGCCTGGGACTAGCGGGATACTACGAGCAGTACTTC

V: TRBV6-5
D: .
J: TRBJ2-2
size: .
CDR3: CASSDTGELFF
DNA: TGTGCCAGCTCGGACACCGGGGAGCTGTTTTTT

V: TRBV5-8
D: .
J: TRBJ2-1
size: .
CDR3: CASSLGVAGGYDEQFF
DNA: TGTGCCAGCAGTTTGGGGGTTGCGGGCGGGTATGATGAGCAGTTCTTC